The entry below describes one T cell receptor (beta chain). The antigen remains undetermined. These data originate in a study of T cell repertoires in cytomegalovirus infection. TCRdb fed the reads into MiXCR, producing one record per CDR3 protein. The table has fewer than 650,000 distinct CDR3 sequences, approximately 40% seen once; the top ten hold about 48%. This CDR3 contains 15 residues. The germline V gene has CDR1 LNHDA and CDR2 SQIVND (reference sequence). Trimming removed 3 bases from V and 1 base from J, with 12 bases in between. Study-wide results and caveats: In two of eight donors, the top clonotype was HLA-C-restricted CMV-specific.

V gene TRBV19 combines with J gene TRBJ2-5; D gene unclear. The receptor's source is a human donor in good health (CMV status not recorded). Some clones in this sample may be carry-over from other donors' samples. Source: cultured PBMCs, taken from culture after CMV antigen stimulation. The CDR3 nucleotides are TGTGCCAGTAGTATGGTTTGGGGTACCCAAGAGACCCAGTACTTC. This sequence encodes CASSMVWGTQETQYF.